This T cell receptor beta chain stems from a study of T cell responses to AZD1222 COVID-19 vaccine. The study's findings and limits: Donors in the cohort were predominantly white British and more often female, and clonal diversity was possibly underestimated.

Clones were sequenced by immunoSEQ multiplex PCR, and TCRdb holds only the in-frame ones, with some missing. The table records 150,000 to 200,000 clones, 80% to 90% of them present only once. The CDR3 loop spans 16 amino acids. Germline V gene lookup returns CDR1 SGDLS and CDR2 YYNGEE. With 1 base clipped from V and 1 base from J, the junction kept 6 bases outside the gene matches. As to this clone: What it recognizes is unknown.

J is TRBJ2-7 and V is TRBV9, with 9 nucleotides matching TRBD2. This receptor was obtained from an adult in good health. The sequences come from peripheral blood, collected on day 0 of AZD1222 vaccination. In nucleotides, the CDR3 is TGTGCCAGCAGCGTATCGGGGCTAGCGGGGTCCTACGAGCAGTACTTC. This gives the protein CASSVSGLAGSYEQYF. Looking up the rest from reference TRBV9 and TRBJ2-7 gives the full variable domain: DSGVTQTPKHLITATGQRVTLRCSPRSGDLSVYWYQQSLDQGLQFLIQYYNGEERAKGNILERFSAQQFPDLHSELNLSSLELGDSALYFCASSVSGLAGSYEQYFGPGTRLTVT.